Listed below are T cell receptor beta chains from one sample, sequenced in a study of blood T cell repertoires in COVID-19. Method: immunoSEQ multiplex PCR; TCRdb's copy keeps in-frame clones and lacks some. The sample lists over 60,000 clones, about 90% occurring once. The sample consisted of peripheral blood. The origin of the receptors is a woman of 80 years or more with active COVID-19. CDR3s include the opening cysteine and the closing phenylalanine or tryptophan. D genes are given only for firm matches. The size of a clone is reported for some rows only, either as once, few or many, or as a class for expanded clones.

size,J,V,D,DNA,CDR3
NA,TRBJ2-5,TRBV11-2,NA,TGTGCCAGCAGCCGACAGACCTTTTGGGAGACCCAGTACTTC,CASSRQTFWETQYF
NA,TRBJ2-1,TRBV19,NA,TGTGCCAGTGGACTTGTGTTGGTCAATGAGCAGTTCTTC,CASGLVLVNEQFF
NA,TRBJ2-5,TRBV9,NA,TGTGCCAGCAGCGGAGCGGGACAAGGGAGGAGGACCCAGTACTTC,CASSGAGQGRRTQYF
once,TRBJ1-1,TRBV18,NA,TGTGCCAGCTCACCACCGGTCAGCGGGGGCATTGAAGCTTTCTTT,CASSPPVSGGIEAFF
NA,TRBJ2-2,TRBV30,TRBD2,TGTGCCTGGAGTGGGACTAGCGGCCCCACCGGGGAGCTGTTTTTT,CAWSGTSGPTGELFF
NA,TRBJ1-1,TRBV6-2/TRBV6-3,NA,TGTGCCAGCAGTCGCCGACGGGTCCCTGAAGCTTTCTTT,CASSRRRVPEAFF
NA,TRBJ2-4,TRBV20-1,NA,TGCAGTGCCGGCAAAAACATTCAGTACTTC,CSAGKNIQYF
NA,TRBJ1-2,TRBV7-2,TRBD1,TGTGCCAGCAGCCTACGACAGGGAGCTTATGGCTACACCTTC,CASSLRQGAYGYTF
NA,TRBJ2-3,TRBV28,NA,TGTGCCAGCAGCAGCGCCTCGACAGGCTACACAGATACGCAGTATTTT,CASSSASTGYTDTQYF
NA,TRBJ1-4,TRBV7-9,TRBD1,TGTGCCAGCAGCACCGACAGGGGAGGGGAAAAACTGTTTTTT,CASSTDRGGEKLFF
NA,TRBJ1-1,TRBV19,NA,TGTGCCAGTAGGTCCCGGGGACACAACACTGAAGCTTTCTTT,CASRSRGHNTEAFF
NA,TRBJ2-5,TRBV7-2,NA,TGTGCCAGCAGCTCGCAGGGGTGGGAGACCCAGTACTTC,CASSSQGWETQYF
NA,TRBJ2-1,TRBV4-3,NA,TGCGCCAGCAGCTACAAGGGGGATCCCTACAATGAGCAGTTCTTC,CASSYKGDPYNEQFF
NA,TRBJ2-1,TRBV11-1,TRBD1,TGTGCCAGCAGCTTAGGGGACAGGGCTAATGTGAAGCAGTTCTTC,CASSLGDRANVKQFF
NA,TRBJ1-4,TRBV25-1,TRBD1,TGTGCCAGCAGTGAACCGACAGGGTTTAATGAAAAACTGTTTTTT,CASSEPTGFNEKLFF
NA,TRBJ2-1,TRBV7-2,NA,TGTGCCAGCAGCTTGGAGAGGTTTGGGGAGCAGTTCTTC,CASSLERFGEQFF
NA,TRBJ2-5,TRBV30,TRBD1,TGTGCCTGGAGCGCCCCCCCGACAGGGCGAAAGACCCAGTACTTC,CAWSAPPTGRKTQYF